A single sample gave rise to the 21 T cell receptor beta chains below, sequenced in a study of cytomegalovirus exposure and HLA in healthy donors. The study ran its PCR with 60 Vbeta and 13 Jbeta primers. TCRdb's table, derived via immunoSEQ multiplex PCR, lists solely in-frame clones and lacks some. The sample has about 110,000 clones, just over 70% seen once. The specimen sequenced was PBMCs. The source is a boy younger than 18 in good health and CMV-seronegative.

This clone was seen a handful of times. This chain connects TRBV6-6 to TRBJ1-1; perhaps TRBD1 as D (6 bases). V shed 5 bases and J shed 0 bases, with 16 bases lying between them. Germline V gene data show CDR1 as MNHNY and CDR2 as SVGAGI (reference sequence). This CDR3 spans 16 amino acids. The CDR3 nucleotides read TGTGCCAGCAGTCAGGACAGTCGGAACTTGAACACTGAAGCTTTCTTT. The encoded protein is CASSQDSRNLNTEAFF.

The sample holds a few counts of this clone. The rearrangement links TRBV12-5 to TRBJ1-1, with 8 bases that match TRBD1. V dropped 7 bases and J dropped 7; count of bases not matched to a gene: 8. CDR3 length: 13 amino acids. Germline-derived CDR1 and CDR2 are LGHNT and FRNRAP. In DNA form, the CDR3 reads TGTGCTAGTGCCACGACAGGGGTGGTTGAAGCTTTCTTT. Translating gives CASATTGVVEAFF.

The chain couples TRBV5-1 to TRBJ2-1; 10 bases agree with TRBD2. Germline lookup yields CDR1 SGHRS and CDR2 YFSETQ. The CDR3 spans 17 residues. V lost 0 bases, J lost 8 bases, and 11 bases stayed unmatched. The CDR3 here is CASSLAPASGRFDEQFF. CDR3 nucleotides: TGCGCCAGCAGCTTGGCCCCGGCTAGCGGGAGATTCGATGAGCAGTTCTTC.

This clone was counted a few times. The chain recombines TRBV28 with TRBJ2-7; 10 bases match TRBD2. With V trimmed by 5 bases and J by 4 bases, 5 bases remained unmatched. The CDR3 runs to 14 residues. Germline CDR1 and CDR2: MDHEN and SYDVKM. CDR3 sequence reads: CASSPGLAVYEQYF. As DNA, the CDR3 is TGTGCCAGCAGTCCCGGACTAGCGGTTTACGAGCAGTACTTC.

This clone was detected a few times. J is TRBJ2-5 and V is TRBV7-9; possibly TRBD1 for D (5 bases). Matching the DNA end better, TRBJ2-7 makes the J call doubtful. This CDR3 is built from 14 residues. Germline CDR1 SEHNR, CDR2 FQNEAQ (reference sequence). CDR3 residues: CASSLAQGTYEQYF. In DNA form, the CDR3 reads TGTGCCAGCAGCTTAGCCCAGGGTACCTACGAGCAGTACTTC.

The CDR3 bases are TGTGCCAGCAGCCAAAGTACTCCGGGACAGGGGGCGACTGAAGCTTTCTTT. Protein: CASSQSTPGQGATEAFF. The J gene is TRBJ1-1, the V gene TRBV14; 12 bases map to TRBD1. V gave up 2 bases and J gave up 5 bases; unmatched junction bases: 9. Germline V lookup: CDR1 SGHDN, CDR2 FVKESK. The CDR3 loop spans 17 amino acids.

The gene calls are TRBV28 and TRBJ1-1; TRBD1 agrees at 10 bases. Per germline, CDR1 MDHEN and CDR2 SYDVKM. V gave up 6 bases and J gave up 3 bases; unmatched junction bases: 7. The CDR3 contains 15 residues. CDR3 protein: CASSWPTGGYTEAFF. In DNA form, the CDR3 reads TGTGCCAGCAGCTGGCCGACAGGGGGCTACACTGAAGCTTTCTTT.

This clone came up once. This rearrangement joins TRBV7-2 to TRBJ2-3; D gene unclear. Trimming took 5 bases from V and 0 from J, leaving 12 bases between them. The germline CDR1 and CDR2 sequences are SGHTA and FQGNSA. The length of the CDR3 is 15 residues. The DNA for the CDR3 is TGTGCCAGCAGCCAATCAGGCAGGAGCACAGATACGCAGTATTTT. It translates to CASSQSGRSTDTQYF.

This chain joins TRBV5-1 and TRBJ2-7, with D tentatively TRBD2 (7 bases). Trimming left V 6 bases short and J 5 bases short, with 21 bases between. Germline V lookup: CDR1 SGHRS, CDR2 YFSETQ. There are 15 residues in the CDR3. CDR3 region: CASTDPGGPPNEQYF. DNA for the CDR3: TGCGCCAGCACCGATCCGGGGGGCCCGCCTAACGAGCAGTACTTC.

The chain employs TRBV2 and TRBJ1-5; D uncertain. The germline V gene has CDR1 SNHLY and CDR2 FYNNEI. The V gene lost 3 bases and the J gene lost 2 bases, with 8 bases spanning the gap. The CDR3 has 14 amino acids. The CDR3 DNA is TGTGCCAGCAGTGACGGGCGGGGCAATCAGCCCCAGCATTTT. Translating gives CASSDGRGNQPQHF.

This clone occurred a few times. This chain uses TRBV7-9 with TRBJ1-1; 7 bases fit TRBD1. The CDR3 contains 13 residues. Germline CDR1 and CDR2: SEHNR and FQNEAQ (reference sequence). V was pared by 1 base and J by 4 bases, with 0 bases of the junction left unmatched. CDR3 protein: CASSLEGATEAFF. The CDR3 DNA sequence: TGTGCCAGCAGCTTAGAGGGGGCCACTGAAGCTTTCTTT. The full variable domain, its missing parts supplied by reference TRBV7-9 and TRBJ1-1, is DTGVSQNPRHKITKRGQNVTFRCDPISEHNRLYWYRQTLGQGPEFLTYFQNEAQLEKSRLLSDRFSAERPKGSFSTLEIQRTEQGDSAMYLCASSLEGATEAFFGQGTRLTVV.

This clone came up a few times. The V gene is TRBV7-9, the J gene TRBJ2-7; TRBD1 matches at 10 bases. This CDR3 spans 15 amino acids. V gave up 5 bases and J gave up 1 base; unmatched junction bases: 5. The germline V gene encodes CDR1 SEHNR and CDR2 FQNEAQ (reference sequence). CDR3 DNA: TGTGCCAGCAGCCCGCGGACAGGGGGATCCTACGAGCAGTACTTC. Protein: CASSPRTGGSYEQYF.

The chain has TRBV29-1 and TRBJ2-7; 8 bases align to TRBD1. With V trimmed by 7 bases and J by 5 bases, 10 bases remained unmatched. Germline values: CDR1 SQVTM, CDR2 ANQGSEA. This CDR3 spans 13 amino acids. The CDR3 loop reads CSANYRGSNEQYF. In DNA, the CDR3 is TGCAGCGCTAATTACAGGGGGTCCAACGAGCAGTACTTC.

The V and J genes are TRBV7-2 and TRBJ2-7, with D tentatively TRBD1 (5 bases). This CDR3 is 13 amino acids long. Trimming pared 1 base from V and 5 bases from J, leaving 9 bases between. CDR1 is SGHTA and CDR2 is FQGNSA in the germline V gene. CDR3: CASSLVGAHEQYF. The CDR3 region has the DNA TGTGCCAGCAGCTTAGTAGGGGCACACGAGCAGTACTTC. Full variable domain (rest looked up from reference TRBV7-2 and TRBJ2-7): GAGVSQSPSNKVTEKGKDVELRCDPISGHTALYWYRQSLGQGLEFLIYFQGNSAPDKSGLPSDRFSAERTGGSVSTLTIQRTQQEDSAVYLCASSLVGAHEQYFGPGTRLTVT.

This rearrangement joins TRBV7-9 to TRBJ1-2; weak D call: TRBD1 (6 bases). The CDR3 is 16 residues long. The ends were cut back, 1 base at V and 5 bases at J, with 17 bases in the middle. Germline assignment: CDR1 SEHNR and CDR2 FQNEAQ (reference sequence). DNA for the CDR3: TGTGCCAGCAGCTTAGTGATGGGCAGGGGTAAATATGGCTACACCTTC. It specifies CASSLVMGRGKYGYTF.

This chain connects TRBV5-6 to TRBJ1-5; tentatively, D is TRBD1 (5 bases). Germline values: CDR1 SGHDT, CDR2 YYEEEE. The V gene lost 2 bases and the J gene lost 0 bases, with 12 bases spanning the gap. The CDR3 sequence is 16 residues long. The CDR3 is CASSFARAYSNQPQHF. For the CDR3, the DNA is TGTGCCAGCAGCTTTGCCAGGGCCTATAGCAATCAGCCCCAGCATTTT.

The chain links TRBV28 to TRBJ1-3, with D perhaps TRBD1 (5 bases). Trimming stripped 7 bases from V and 8 bases from J, with 9 bases between. CDR1 and CDR2 (germline): MDHEN, SYDVKM. The CDR3 is 11 amino acids. In DNA form, the CDR3 reads TGTGCCAGCAAAGGGGTGGACACCATATATTTT. Translated, it gives CASKGVDTIYF.

This chain connects TRBV2 to TRBJ2-2; possibly TRBD2 for D (6 bases). Germline V CDR1 and CDR2: SNHLY, FYNNEI. CDR3 length: 14 amino acids. Trimming pared 6 bases from V and 5 bases from J, leaving 13 bases between. CDR3 in amino acids: CASRSSGVTGELFF. DNA of the CDR3: TGTGCCAGCAGGTCCTCGGGGGTAACCGGGGAGCTGTTTTTT. The entire variable domain, with the rest obtained from reference TRBV2 and TRBJ2-2, is as follows: EPEVTQTPSHQVTQMGQEVILRCVPISNHLYFYWYRQILGQKVEFLVSFYNNEISEKSEIFDDQFSVERPDGSNFTLKIRSTKLEDSAMYFCASRSSGVTGELFFGEGSRLTVL.

The chain couples TRBV10-3 to TRBJ2-7; TRBD2 is a possible D gene (5 bases). The CDR3 has 13 residues. The germline gives CDR1 ENHRY, CDR2 SYGVKD. Trimming stripped 0 bases from V and 7 bases from J, with 10 bases between. The CDR3 region has the DNA TGTGCCATCAGTGAGTCAAAGGGCGGGGAGCAGTACTTC. Translated: CAISESKGGEQYF.

Only a few counts were recorded for this clone. This rearrangement joins TRBV28 to TRBJ1-2; D is ambiguous. Trimming removed 1 base at V and 8 bases at J, with 17 bases between. The V gene's germline CDR1 is MDHEN and CDR2 SYDVKM. The CDR3 contains 15 residues. The CDR3 loop reads CASSLSGSWGWGYTF. CDR3 nucleotides: TGTGCCAGCAGTTTATCCGGGAGTTGGGGTTGGGGCTACACCTTC.

V gene TRBV5-6 combines with J gene TRBJ2-3; D may be TRBD2 (5 bases). This CDR3 comprises 16 residues. V was cut by 0 bases and J by 0 bases, with 11 bases left in between. Germline V lookup: CDR1 SGHDT, CDR2 YYEEEE. The CDR3 DNA reads TGTGCCAGCAGCTTGGTAAGCGGACGTAGCACAGATACGCAGTATTTT. It translates to CASSLVSGRSTDTQYF.